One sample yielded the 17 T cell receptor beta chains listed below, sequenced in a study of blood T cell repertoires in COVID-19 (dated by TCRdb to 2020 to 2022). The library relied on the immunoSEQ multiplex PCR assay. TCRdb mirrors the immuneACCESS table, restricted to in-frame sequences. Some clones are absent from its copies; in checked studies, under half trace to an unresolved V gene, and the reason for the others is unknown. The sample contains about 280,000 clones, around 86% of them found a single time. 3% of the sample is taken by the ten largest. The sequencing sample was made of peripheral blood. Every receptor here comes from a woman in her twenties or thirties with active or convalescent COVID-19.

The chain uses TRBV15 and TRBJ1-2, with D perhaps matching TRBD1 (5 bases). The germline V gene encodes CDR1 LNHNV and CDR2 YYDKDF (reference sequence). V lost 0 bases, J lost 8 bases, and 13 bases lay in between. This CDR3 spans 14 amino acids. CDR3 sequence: CATSRDREGRGYTF. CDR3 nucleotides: TGTGCCACCAGCAGAGATCGGGAGGGACGCGGCTACACCTTC.

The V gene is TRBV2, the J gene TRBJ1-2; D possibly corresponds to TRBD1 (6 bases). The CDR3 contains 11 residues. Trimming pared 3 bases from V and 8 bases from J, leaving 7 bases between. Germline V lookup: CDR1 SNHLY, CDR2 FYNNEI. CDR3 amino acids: CASSDGGGYTF. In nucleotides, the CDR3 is TGTGCCAGCAGTGATGGGGGCGGCTACACCTTC. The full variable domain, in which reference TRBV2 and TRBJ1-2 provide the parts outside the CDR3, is EPEVTQTPSHQVTQMGQEVILRCVPISNHLYFYWYRQILGQKVEFLVSFYNNEISEKSEIFDDQFSVERPDGSNFTLKIRSTKLEDSAMYFCASSDGGGYTFGSGTRLTVV.

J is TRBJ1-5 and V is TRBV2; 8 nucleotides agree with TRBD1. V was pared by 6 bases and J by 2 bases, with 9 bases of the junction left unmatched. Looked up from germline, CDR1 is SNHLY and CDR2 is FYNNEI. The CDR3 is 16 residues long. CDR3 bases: TGTGCCAGCAGAGACGACAGGGGCGATGGCAATCAGCCCCAGCATTTT. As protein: CASRDDRGDGNQPQHF.

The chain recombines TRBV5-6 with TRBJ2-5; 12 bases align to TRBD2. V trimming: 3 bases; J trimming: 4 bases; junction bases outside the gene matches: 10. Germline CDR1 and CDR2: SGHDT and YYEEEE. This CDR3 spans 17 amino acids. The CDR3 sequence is CASSSQPLAGGVETQYF. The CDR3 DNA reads TGTGCCAGCAGCTCCCAACCACTAGCGGGGGGAGTAGAGACCCAGTACTTC.

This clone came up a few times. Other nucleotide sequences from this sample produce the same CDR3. The CDR3 DNA follows: TGTGCCAGCAGCTTGGGCAGGGGACAGCCCCAGCATTTT. The encoded protein is CASSLGRGQPQHF. The J gene is TRBJ1-5, the V gene TRBV7-8, with TRBD1 as a possible D gene (6 bases). The CDR3 totals 13 residues. The germline CDR1 and CDR2 sequences are SGHVS and FQNEAQ. The V and J ends lost 3 bases and 7 bases respectively, with 10 bases between them.

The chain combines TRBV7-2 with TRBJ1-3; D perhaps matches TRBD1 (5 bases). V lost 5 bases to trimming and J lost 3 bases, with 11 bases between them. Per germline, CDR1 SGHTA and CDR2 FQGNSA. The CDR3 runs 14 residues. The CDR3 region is CASSLQGFGNTIYF. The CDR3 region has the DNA TGTGCCAGCAGCCTTCAGGGCTTTGGAAACACCATATATTTT.

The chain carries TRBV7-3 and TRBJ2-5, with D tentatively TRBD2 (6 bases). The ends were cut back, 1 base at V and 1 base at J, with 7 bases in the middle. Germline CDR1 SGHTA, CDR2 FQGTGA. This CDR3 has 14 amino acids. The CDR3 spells CASSLRGVQETQYF. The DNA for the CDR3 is TGTGCCAGCAGCTTAAGGGGGGTCCAAGAGACCCAGTACTTC.

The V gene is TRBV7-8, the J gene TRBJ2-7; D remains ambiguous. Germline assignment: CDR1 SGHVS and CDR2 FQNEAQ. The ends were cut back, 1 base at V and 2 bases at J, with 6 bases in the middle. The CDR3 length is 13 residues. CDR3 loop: CASSLDRTYEQYF. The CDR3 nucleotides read TGTGCCAGCAGCTTAGACAGAACCTACGAGCAGTACTTC.

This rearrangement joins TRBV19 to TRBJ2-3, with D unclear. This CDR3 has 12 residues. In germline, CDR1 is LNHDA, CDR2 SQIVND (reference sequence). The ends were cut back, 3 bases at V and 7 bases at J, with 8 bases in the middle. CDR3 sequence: CASSIGFNTQYF. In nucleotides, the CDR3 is TGTGCCAGTAGTATCGGTTTCAATACGCAGTATTTT.

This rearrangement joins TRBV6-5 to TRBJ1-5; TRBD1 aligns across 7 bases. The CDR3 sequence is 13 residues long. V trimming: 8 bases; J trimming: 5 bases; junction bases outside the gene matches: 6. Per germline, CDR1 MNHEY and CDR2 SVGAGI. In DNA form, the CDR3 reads TGTGCCAGCGGGAGACAGGGTGATCAGCCCCAGCATTTT. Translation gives CASGRQGDQPQHF.

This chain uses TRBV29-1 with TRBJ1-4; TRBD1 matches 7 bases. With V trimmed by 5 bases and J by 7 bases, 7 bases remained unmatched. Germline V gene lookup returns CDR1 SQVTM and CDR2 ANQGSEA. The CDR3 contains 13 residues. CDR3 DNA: TGCAGCGTTAATTCAGGGGGAGCTGAAAAACTGTTTTTT. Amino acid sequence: CSVNSGGAEKLFF.

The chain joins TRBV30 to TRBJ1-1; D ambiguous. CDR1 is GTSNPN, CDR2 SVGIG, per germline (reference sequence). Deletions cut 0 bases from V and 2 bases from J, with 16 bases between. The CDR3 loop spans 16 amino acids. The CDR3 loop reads CAWSVRVGILNTEAFF. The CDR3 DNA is TGTGCCTGGAGTGTACGGGTTGGCATTTTAAACACTGAAGCTTTCTTT. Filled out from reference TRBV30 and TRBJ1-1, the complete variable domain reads SQTIHQWPATLVQPVGSPLSLECTVEGTSNPNLYWYRQAAGRGLQLLFYSVGIGQISSEVPQNLSASRPQDRQFILSSKKLLLSDSGFYLCAWSVRVGILNTEAFFGQGTRLTVV.

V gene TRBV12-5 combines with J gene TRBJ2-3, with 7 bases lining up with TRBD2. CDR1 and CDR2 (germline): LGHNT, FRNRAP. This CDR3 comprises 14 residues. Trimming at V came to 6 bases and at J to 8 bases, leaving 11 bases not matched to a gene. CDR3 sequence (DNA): TGTGCTAGTGGCCACCTAGCGGATCAGGGTACGCAGTATTTT. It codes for CASGHLADQGTQYF.

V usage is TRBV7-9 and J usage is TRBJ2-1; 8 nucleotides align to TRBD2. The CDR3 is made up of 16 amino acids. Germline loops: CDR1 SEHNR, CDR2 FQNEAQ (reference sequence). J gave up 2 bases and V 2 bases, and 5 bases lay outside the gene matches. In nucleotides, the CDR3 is TGTGCCAGCAGCTTATTCGGGAGGGGCCCCTACAATGAGCAGTTCTTC. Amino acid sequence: CASSLFGRGPYNEQFF.

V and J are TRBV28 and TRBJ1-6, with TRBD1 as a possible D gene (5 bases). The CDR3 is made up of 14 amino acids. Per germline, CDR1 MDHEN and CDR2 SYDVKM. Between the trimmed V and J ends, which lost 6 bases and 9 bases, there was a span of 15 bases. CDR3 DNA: TGTGCCAGCAGGGCCCCCCGGGGGGGTTCACCCCTCCACTTT. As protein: CASRAPRGGSPLHF.

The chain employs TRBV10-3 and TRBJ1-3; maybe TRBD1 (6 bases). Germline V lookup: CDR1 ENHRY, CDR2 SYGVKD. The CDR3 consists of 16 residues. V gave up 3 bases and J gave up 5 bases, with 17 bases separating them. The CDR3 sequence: CAISEWNRASRNTIYF. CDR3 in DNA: TGTGCCATCAGTGAATGGAACAGGGCGAGCCGAAACACCATATATTTT.

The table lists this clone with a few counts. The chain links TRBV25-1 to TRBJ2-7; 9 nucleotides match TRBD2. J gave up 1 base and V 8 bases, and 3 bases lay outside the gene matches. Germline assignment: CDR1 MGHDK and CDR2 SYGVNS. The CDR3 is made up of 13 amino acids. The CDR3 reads CASGLAFSYEQYF. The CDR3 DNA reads TGTGCCAGCGGACTAGCGTTTTCCTACGAGCAGTACTTC.